Sequencing of this T cell receptor beta chain was carried out in a study of response to subunit inactivated influenza vaccine. Regarding the study as a whole: New T cells are recruited in small numbers by each seasonal influenza vaccination, according to the authors' suggestion.

TCRdb used MiXCR to reprocess the RT-PCR reads, holding one entry per CDR3 protein. Altogether about half a million distinct CDR3 sequences are present, about 7.6% being singletons, with the ten largest covering approximately 13%. Details on this clonotype: Antigen unknown.

Trimming pared 6 bases from V and 5 bases from J, leaving 8 bases between. CDR1 and CDR2 (germline): LGHDT, YNNKEL (reference sequence). The CDR3 length is 12 residues. The chain joins TRBV3-1 to TRBJ2-1; D gene uncertain. This TCR was recovered from a man between 50 and 75 years old who received an inactivated influenza vaccine. Sequenced here: PBMCs from blood, sampled 23 months after vaccination. This CDR3 reads CASRHRHNEQFF. The CDR3 DNA follows: TGTGCCAGCAGACACAGACACAATGAGCAGTTCTTC.